Listed here are 23 T cell receptor beta chains from one sample, sequenced in a study of beta chain features in type 1 diabetes. Isolated RNA was reverse transcribed in full, so expressed TCRB transcripts were sequenced. Only in-frame clones appear in the TCRdb table, and some are missing; sequencing was by immunoSEQ multiplex PCR. The profile shows roughly 730,000 clones, 13% of them singletons. Overall study findings and caveats: Shortening that was moderate but significant affected the TCRB CDR3s of Type 1 diabetes patients in all four CD4+ subsets.

The antigens these receptors bind are not known. The material sequenced was naive CD4+ T cells from blood. Source of these receptors: a man between 18 and 35 years old with type 1 diabetes.

This clone was seen a handful of times. This sequence joins TRBV29-1 and TRBJ1-2; D unresolved. The V end lost 6 bases, the J end lost 6 bases, and 11 bases lay between the germline ends. The CDR3 consists of 11 residues. Germline CDR1 and CDR2: SQVTM and ANQGSEA. The CDR3 DNA follows: TGCAGCGTGGAATATGGACATGGCTACACCTTC. Its protein product is CSVEYGHGYTF.

In this sample, this clone turned up a few times. This chain joins TRBV5-1 and TRBJ2-3, with 7 bases that match TRBD2. The ends lost 1 base at V and 5 bases at J; junction bases unmatched: 4. CDR3 length equals 14 residues. Germline V gene sequence: CDR1 SGHRS, CDR2 YFSETQ. CDR3 residues: CASSLMSGKDTQYF. The CDR3 bases are TGCGCCAGCAGCTTGATGAGCGGGAAAGATACGCAGTATTTT.

This clone came up a few times. V usage is TRBV5-4 and J usage is TRBJ2-7, with 9 bases aligning to TRBD1. This CDR3 region has 14 residues. The germline CDR1 and CDR2 sequences are SGHNT and YYREEE (reference sequence). The V segment lost 4 bases and the J segment 7 bases; nucleotides outside the gene matches: 9. The CDR3 DNA sequence: TGTGCCAGCAGCATCGGACAGGGGTGGGGAGAGCAGTACTTC. Encoded protein: CASSIGQGWGEQYF.

This clone was detected a few times. The chain combines TRBV5-1 with TRBJ1-2; D remains ambiguous. CDR3 length: 14 residues. The V gene lost 4 bases and the J gene lost 3 bases, with 13 bases spanning the gap. Germline V gene lookup returns CDR1 SGHRS and CDR2 YFSETQ. Here the CDR3 DNA reads TGCGCCAGCAGCATCGGAGATGGATACTATGGCTACACCTTC. It translates to CASSIGDGYYGYTF.

V usage is TRBV7-2 and J usage is TRBJ1-2; weak D call: TRBD1 (5 bases). CDR1 is SGHTA, CDR2 FQGNSA, per germline. The CDR3 is 13 amino acids. V lost 1 base, J lost 7 bases, and 10 bases lay in between. CDR3 protein: CASSLEWQGGYTF. CDR3 bases: TGTGCCAGCAGCTTAGAGTGGCAGGGTGGCTACACCTTC. Full variable domain (rest looked up from reference TRBV7-2 and TRBJ1-2): GAGVSQSPSNKVTEKGKDVELRCDPISGHTALYWYRQSLGQGLEFLIYFQGNSAPDKSGLPSDRFSAERTGGSVSTLTIQRTQQEDSAVYLCASSLEWQGGYTFGSGTRLTVV.

This clone turned up a few times. The chain is built from TRBV28 and TRBJ2-1; weak D call: TRBD2 (5 bases). Germline CDR1 MDHEN, CDR2 SYDVKM. V gave up 6 bases and J gave up 13 bases, with 16 bases separating them. This CDR3 has 12 residues. The CDR3 DNA reads as TGTGCCAGCAGCCCCCCCTCGGGGAGTCAGTTCTTC. Protein sequence: CASSPPSGSQFF. Full variable domain (remainder filled in from reference TRBV28 and TRBJ2-1): DVKVTQSSRYLVKRTGEKVFLECVQDMDHENMFWYRQDPGLGLRLIYFSYDVKMKEKGDIPEGYSVSREKKERFSLILESASTNQTSMYLCASSPPSGSQFFGPGTRLTVL.

V and J are TRBV5-1 and TRBJ2-3, with 7 nucleotides matching TRBD2. Per germline, CDR1 SGHRS and CDR2 YFSETQ. V shed 6 bases and J 2 bases; nucleotides not matched to a gene: 6. This CDR3 contains 14 residues. CDR3 coding DNA: TGCGCCAGCACAGGGCTAGCGGACACAGATACGCAGTATTTT. Translated, it gives CASTGLADTDTQYF.

The table lists this clone with a few counts. CDR3 region: CSTRSLGAQNIQYF. Here the CDR3 DNA reads TGCAGCACCCGATCGTTGGGGGCTCAAAACATTCAGTACTTC. The V gene is TRBV29-1, the J gene TRBJ2-4, with TRBD1 as a possible D gene (6 bases). The V and J ends lost 8 bases and 5 bases respectively, with 19 bases between them. The V gene's germline CDR1 is SQVTM and CDR2 ANQGSEA. There are 14 residues in the CDR3.

This clone was counted only a few times. The chain joins TRBV9 to TRBJ2-1; D call uncertain. The CDR3 totals 16 residues. Trimming took 0 bases from V and 3 from J, leaving 13 bases between them. Germline lookup yields CDR1 SGDLS and CDR2 YYNGEE. The CDR3 DNA reads as TGTGCCAGCAGCGTAGACGGATACGGGTACTACAATGAGCAGTTCTTC. Translation: CASSVDGYGYYNEQFF.

Concerning this clone itself: The same CDR3 also results from other DNA sequences found in this sample. The chain recombines TRBV29-1 with TRBJ2-5, with 10 bases lining up with TRBD2. The CDR3 runs 14 residues. V shed 5 bases and J 5 bases; nucleotides not matched to a gene: 8. From germline, CDR1 is SQVTM and CDR2 ANQGSEA. CDR3 protein: CSVPTSGAGETQYF. For the CDR3, the DNA is TGCAGCGTTCCTACTAGCGGGGCGGGGGAGACCCAGTACTTC. Looking up the rest from reference TRBV29-1 and TRBJ2-5 gives the full variable domain: SAVISQKPSRDICQRGTSLTIQCQVDSQVTMMFWYRQQPGQSLTLIATANQGSEATYESGFVIDKFPISRPNLTFSTLTVSNMSPEDSSIYLCSVPTSGAGETQYFGPGTRLLVL.

The chain combines TRBV30 with TRBJ1-5; D remains ambiguous. V was pared by 0 bases and J by 5 bases, with 8 bases between. Looked up from germline, CDR1 is GTSNPN and CDR2 is SVGIG (reference sequence). The CDR3 extends over 13 amino acids. The CDR3 DNA follows: TGTGCCTGGAGTGTACAGTCTGATCAGCCCCAGCATTTT. Amino acids: CAWSVQSDQPQHF.

V gene TRBV6-1 combines with J gene TRBJ2-3; 9 bases are shared with TRBD2. This CDR3 is 15 amino acids long. In germline, CDR1 is MNHNS, CDR2 SASEGT. V shed 7 bases, J shed 4 bases, and the junction held 9 bases outside the gene matches. Here the CDR3 reads CASTLRRGGADTQYF. CDR3 sequence (DNA): TGTGCCAGCACCCTGAGGCGGGGGGGTGCAGATACGCAGTATTTT.

This clone has just a few counts. V and J are TRBV18 and TRBJ1-2; 9 nucleotides match TRBD1. Germline V gene lookup returns CDR1 KGHSH and CDR2 LQKENI. The CDR3 totals 16 residues. With V trimmed by 2 bases and J by 7 bases, 11 bases remained unmatched. This chain's CDR3 is CASSPETGTGSSGYTF. Here the CDR3 DNA reads TGTGCCAGCTCACCAGAGACCGGGACAGGGTCTAGTGGCTACACCTTC.

The V call is TRBV6-5, the J call TRBJ1-1, with unresolved D. The V end lost 4 bases, the J end lost 7 bases, and 10 bases lay between the germline ends. The CDR3 totals 12 residues. CDR1 MNHEY and CDR2 SVGAGI come from the germline V gene. Here the CDR3 DNA reads TGTGCCAGCAGTTCCCGTTGGGGTGAAGCTTTCTTT. The encoded protein is CASSSRWGEAFF.

This clone was counted a few times. The chain carries TRBV27 and TRBJ2-7; D call uncertain. The CDR3 extends over 15 amino acids. Germline V CDR1 and CDR2: MNHEY, SMNVEV (reference sequence). V shed 0 bases and J shed 2 bases, with 11 bases lying between them. The CDR3 here is CASSLSRSPPYEQYF. CDR3 DNA: TGTGCCAGCAGTTTATCGCGCAGCCCACCCTACGAGCAGTACTTC.

The gene calls are TRBV7-3 and TRBJ2-3, with D tentatively TRBD2 (6 bases). The CDR3 spans 14 residues. Germline CDR1 SGHTA, CDR2 FQGTGA. With 5 bases removed from V and 4 bases from J, the gap between germline ends came to 13 bases. The CDR3, as DNA: TGTGCCAGCAGCCAGCAGGAGGGAGCAGATACGCAGTATTTT. This codes for CASSQQEGADTQYF.

This clone was counted between two and nine times. V gene TRBV2 combines with J gene TRBJ1-4, with a weak D call TRBD1 (5 bases). Germline CDR1 SNHLY, CDR2 FYNNEI. This CDR3 contains 17 residues. Trimming left V 2 bases short and J 0 bases short, with 13 bases between. CDR3 region: CASSETTDSATNEKLFF. CDR3 nucleotide sequence: TGTGCCAGCAGTGAAACCACAGACAGTGCAACTAATGAAAAACTGTTTTTT.

This clone showed up just a few times. The V gene is TRBV19, the J gene TRBJ2-6; maybe TRBD2 (6 bases). The germline V gene has CDR1 LNHDA and CDR2 SQIVND (reference sequence). The CDR3 is 16 residues long. V was trimmed by 6 bases and J by 2 bases, leaving 14 bases between them. The chain's CDR3 is CASSDFWGAGANVLTF. For the CDR3, the DNA is TGTGCCAGTAGCGATTTTTGGGGGGCTGGGGCCAACGTCCTGACTTTC.

The rearrangement uses TRBV2 and TRBJ2-7, with TRBD1 identical over 7 bases. Germline CDR1 and CDR2: SNHLY and FYNNEI. Losses at the gene ends were 6 bases for V and 5 bases for J; bases not matched to a gene: 10. This CDR3 is 14 amino acids long. For the CDR3, the DNA is TGTGCCAGCAGGAAGACGACAGGGTCTAACGAGCAGTACTTC. This gives the protein CASRKTTGSNEQYF.

This clone was found a few times. This sequence joins TRBV19 and TRBJ1-6; D possibly corresponds to TRBD1 (5 bases). This CDR3 comprises 14 residues. V lost 5 bases, J lost 6 bases, and 11 bases lay in between. The germline V gene encodes CDR1 LNHDA and CDR2 SQIVND (reference sequence). The CDR3 nucleotides are TGTGCCAGTAGTCCGGGACTCCCTAATTCACCCCTCCACTTT. Its protein product is CASSPGLPNSPLHF.

This chain uses TRBV2 with TRBJ2-3; a weak D match, TRBD1 (6 bases). CDR3 size: 16 residues. The V end lost 5 bases, the J end lost 1 base, and 16 bases lay between the germline ends. Germline assignment: CDR1 SNHLY and CDR2 FYNNEI. CDR3 loop: CASSSDRPRGTDTQYF. CDR3 sequence (DNA): TGTGCCAGCAGTTCCGACAGGCCGAGGGGCACAGATACGCAGTATTTT.

This clone was picked up a small number of times. CDR3 residues: CASSSTIPGQGKGEQFF. The CDR3 DNA sequence: TGTGCCAGCAGTTCCACGATACCGGGACAGGGGAAGGGAGAGCAGTTCTTC. The V call is TRBV2, the J call TRBJ2-1, with 10 bases fitting TRBD1. CDR1 is SNHLY, CDR2 FYNNEI, per germline. With V trimmed by 5 bases and J by 10 bases, 17 bases remained unmatched. This CDR3 contains 17 residues.

The chain joins TRBV5-6 to TRBJ2-3, with no clear D. The germline CDR1 and CDR2 sequences are SGHDT and YYEEEE. CDR3 length: 11 residues. The V end lost 3 bases, the J end lost 4 bases, and 3 bases lay between the germline ends. CDR3 residues: CASSWSDTQYF. As DNA, the CDR3 is TGTGCCAGCAGCTGGTCAGATACGCAGTATTTT.